The 7 T cell receptor beta chains in this list originate from one sample, sequenced in a study of CD8 T cells in Susac syndrome. A quantity of roughly 0.5 to 1 ug RNA underwent reverse transcription using random hexamers. TCRdb re-called the immunoSEQ multiplex PCR reads through MiXCR, storing one row per CDR3 protein. The sample yields hundreds of thousands of distinct CDR3 sequences, over 90% seen once. Source material: CD4+ T cells from PBMCs. The receptors stem from a human donor with multiple sclerosis.

The chain links TRBV12-5 to TRBJ1-6; D is unresolved. The V end lost 6 bases, the J end lost 7 bases, and 16 bases lay between the germline ends. CDR3 length: 15 residues. Germline CDR1 reads LGHNT; CDR2 reads FRNRAP. CDR3 coding DNA: TGTGCTAGTGGACGCGACGGGATGGGGAATTCACCCCTCCACTTT. Its translation is CASGRDGMGNSPLHF.

This sequence joins TRBV30 and TRBJ2-3; D possibly matches TRBD1 or TRBD2 (5 bases each). V lost 2 bases, J lost 5 bases, and 14 bases lay in between. CDR3 length equals 14 residues. CDR1 is GTSNPN and CDR2 is SVGIG in the germline V gene (reference sequence). For the CDR3, the DNA is TGTGCCTGGAGTCAACAGGCCGCGGGAGATACGCAGTATTTT. This encodes CAWSQQAAGDTQYF.

V gene TRBV30 combines with J gene TRBJ1-2; D is perhaps TRBD1 (6 bases). The CDR3 runs 13 residues. Per germline, CDR1 GTSNPN and CDR2 SVGIG (reference sequence). V shed 0 bases and J shed 7 bases, with 12 bases lying between them. CDR3 sequence (DNA): TGTGCCTGGAGTGTACAGGGTATCTCTGGCTACACCTTC. The encoded protein is CAWSVQGISGYTF.

The genes are TRBV18 and TRBJ1-1; 7 bases map to TRBD1. The CDR3 spans 14 residues. V shed 5 bases, J shed 4 bases, and the junction held 7 bases outside the gene matches. Germline V gene sequence: CDR1 KGHSH, CDR2 LQKENI. CDR3 sequence: CASSSWTGATEAFF. DNA for the CDR3: TGTGCCAGCTCATCGTGGACAGGCGCCACTGAAGCTTTCTTT.

This clonotype has a single count. The gene calls are TRBV7-9 and TRBJ1-1; no firm D call. This CDR3 contains 15 residues. V was clipped by 5 bases and J by 1 base, with 14 bases between them. Germline-derived CDR1 and CDR2 are SEHNR and FQNEAQ (reference sequence). The CDR3 DNA follows: TGTGCCAGCAGCATTAACCCACCGGAGAACACTGAAGCTTTCTTT. Translation gives CASSINPPENTEAFF.

The chain recombines TRBV30 with TRBJ2-6; D ambiguous. The V and J ends lost 2 bases and 4 bases respectively, with 3 bases between them. This CDR3 contains 12 residues. The germline CDR1 and CDR2 sequences are GTSNPN and SVGIG (reference sequence). CDR3 loop: CAWSPGANVLTF. CDR3 DNA: TGTGCCTGGAGTCCCGGGGCCAACGTCCTGACTTTC. The whole variable domain, remainder taken from reference TRBV30 and TRBJ2-6, is SQTIHQWPATLVQPVGSPLSLECTVEGTSNPNLYWYRQAAGRGLQLLFYSVGIGQISSEVPQNLSASRPQDRQFILSSKKLLLSDSGFYLCAWSPGANVLTFGAGSRLTVL.

This chain's CDR3 is CASSFGTAGTDTQYF. CDR3 in DNA: TGTGCCAGCAGTTTCGGGACGGCAGGCACAGATACGCAGTATTTT. The rearrangement uses TRBV11-1 and TRBJ2-3, with D perhaps given as TRBD1 or TRBD2 (5 bases each). The V end was cut by 6 bases, the J end by 1 base, with 14 bases between. The CDR3 runs 15 residues. Germline V gene sequence: CDR1 SGHAT, CDR2 FQDESV (reference sequence).